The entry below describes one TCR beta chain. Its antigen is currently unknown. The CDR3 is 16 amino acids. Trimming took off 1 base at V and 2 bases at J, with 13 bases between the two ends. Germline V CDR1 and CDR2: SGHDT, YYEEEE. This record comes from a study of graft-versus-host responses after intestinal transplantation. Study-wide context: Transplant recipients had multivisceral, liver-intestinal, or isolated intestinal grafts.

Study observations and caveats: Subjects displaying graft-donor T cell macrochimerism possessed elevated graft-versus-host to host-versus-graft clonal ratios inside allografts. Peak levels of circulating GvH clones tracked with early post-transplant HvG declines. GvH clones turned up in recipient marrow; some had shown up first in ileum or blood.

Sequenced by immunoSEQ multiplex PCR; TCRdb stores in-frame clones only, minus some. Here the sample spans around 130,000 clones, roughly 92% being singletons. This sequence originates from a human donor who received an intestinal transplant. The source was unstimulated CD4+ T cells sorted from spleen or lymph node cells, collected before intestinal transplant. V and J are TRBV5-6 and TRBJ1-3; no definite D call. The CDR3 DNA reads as TGTGCCAGCAGCTTGTTCGGCACGTCAGCTGGAAACACCATATATTTT. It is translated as CASSLFGTSAGNTIYF.